This T cell receptor (beta chain) was found in a study of T-cell memory formation after mild COVID-19 (dated by TCRdb to 2020 to 2022). In terms of the full investigation: TCR sequence clusters from the two donors were found to be largely donor specific. T-cell clones expanding and contracting after mild COVID-19 in a couple of donors were tracked by longitudinal TCRalpha and TCRbeta repertoire sequencing. Two young, previously healthy adult volunteers made up the cohort, one male and one female.

The sample was run on an Illumina NovaSeq 6000. TCRalpha and TCRbeta cDNA libraries were constructed by 5'RACE with constant-segment primers, with sample barcodes and unique molecular identifiers being introduced. RNA was extracted from every sample with Trizol reagent. The libraries were amplified in two PCR steps, and the second step added a second sample barcode and Illumina TruSeq adapters. Libraries were sequenced on an Illumina NovaSeq with 2 x 150 bp paired-end reads. On the study's bioinformatics: The reads were demultiplexed and collapsed into UMI-guided consensus sequences using migec v1.2.7. Using mixcr v2.1.11, UMI consensuses were aligned to TRA and TRB V and J templates and then assembled into clonotypes. Clonotypes were classified as expanded or contracted when called significant by both edgeR and NoisET, with noise models trained on biological replicates. For edgeR calls, the thresholds were a false discovery rate-adjusted p below 0.01 and a log2 fold-change of 1. As an exploratory analysis of dynamics, max-normalized trajectories of the 1000 most abundant clonotypes were examined by PCA with hierarchical clustering. Each responding clone was given a CD4 or CD8 phenotype based on the CD4+ and CD8+ repertoires, which had been sequenced separately. TCRdb handled the public reads itself, with Q25 trimming in fastp and clone calling in MiXCR, and kept productive beta chains. Entries are consolidated by CDR3 protein sequence, retaining the most common genes and DNA. TCRdb's processing, not the authors' own work, is the source of the V and J calls. Recorded for this sample are approximately 250,000 distinct CDR3 sequences; approximately 15% of them occurred a single time. 22% of the sample is held by the ten biggest clonotypes.

Reading from cysteine to phenylalanine, the CDR3 counts 14 amino acids. Solely the CDR3 DNA is kept, with 42 bases framed from the first base. Cut back by 0 bases and 6 bases, the V and J ends lie 11 bases apart. CDR1 SGHRS and CDR2 YFSETQ were looked up in the germline V gene. PBMCs were isolated by Ficoll-Paque density gradient centrifugation. Results the study describes overall, beyond this receptor: Contracting CD4+ clones were located mainly in the CM and EM memory subsets, whereas CD8+ clones were found to be enriched in EMRA. The detection of some responding clones in pre-infection memory suggests that pre-existing cross-reactive memory T cells joined the SARS-CoV-2 response. Only a couple of mild cases were covered by the study, and larger cohorts that include severe cases with pre-infection samples were considered necessary. Balanced CD4/CD8 phenotypes were observed for clones contracting from day 15 to 85, whereas a bias towards CD4+ was observed for a second wave of clones expanding from day 15 to 37. Whether the second-wave clones peaking on day 37 were SARS-CoV-2 specific was not confirmed.

Concerning this clonotype: Its antigen remains unidentified. Base quality data are lacking; no much larger clone is found one base away.

The TCR comes from a man aged 18 to 35 who had mild COVID-19 (a few samples of this study predate the infection). The sample titles of this study are shuffled in the database, so cell type and time point are left out; the donor was told from shared clones. The V and J segments used are TRBV5-1 and TRBJ2-3, with the D segment identity uncertain. What was sequenced was PBMCs or a T cell subset sorted from them (not recorded which). In nucleotides, the sequence is TGCGCCAGCAGCTTGGGTATCGTCTTGGATACGCAGTATTTT. Its translation reads: CASSLGIVLDTQYF.